This T cell receptor beta chain is drawn from a study of regulatory T cells in long-lasting Graves disease. Arm-PCR of CDR3 regions with iRepertoire HTBI primers generated TCR beta libraries. A single record per CDR3 protein comes from TCRdb applying MiXCR to the multiplex PCR reads. The table has 510,000 or so distinct CDR3 sequences, 12% seen once. As to time point: newly diagnosed GD, antithyroid drugs for less than 3 months. After RNA was extracted from PBMCs, the TCR library was made from it. This clonotype was counted many times. The same specimen was also included in a second study, on T cells in Graves' hyperthyroidism and ophthalmopathy.

The material was peripheral blood mononuclear cells (PBMCs), obtained at new diagnosis, from a patient treated with antithyroid drugs. The origin of this receptor is a woman aged 30 to 39 with Graves disease.

The CDR3, as DNA: TGTGCCAGCAGCCAACCGACAGGGGCCGAGACCCAGTACTTC. It yields the protein CASSQPTGAETQYF. V and J are TRBV7-2 and TRBJ2-1, with 8 bases identical to TRBD1. The last part of the DNA fits TRBJ2-5 better; the J call may be wrong. Germline V gene lookup returns CDR1 SGHTA and CDR2 FQGNSA. The CDR3 contains 14 residues.